A selection of T cell receptor beta chains follows, all from one sample in a study of synovial regulatory T cells in juvenile arthritis. Here immunoSEQ multiplex PCR was the method, and the copy in TCRdb shows in-frame clones only, minus some. This listing includes some 9,700 clones. Sequenced sample: Treg cells from blood. These receptors were obtained from a donor aged 2-35 years with juvenile idiopathic arthritis. The CDR3 runs from the conserved cysteine through the conserved F or W.

v_call: TRBV19; j_call: TRBJ1-2; cdr3_aa: CASSKTGGNYGYTF
v_call: TRBV19; j_call: TRBJ2-5; cdr3_aa: CASSTDRGQETQYF
v_call: TRBV11-2; j_call: TRBJ1-2; cdr3_aa: CASSPIRGSVRIAF
v_call: TRBV5-4; j_call: TRBJ1-6; cdr3_aa: CASSYRVGNSPLHF
v_call: TRBV7-8; j_call: TRBJ2-7; cdr3_aa: CASSSLQGGPYEQYF
v_call: TRBV12-5; j_call: TRBJ2-7; cdr3_aa: CASGRLEKAGGRSYEQYF
v_call: TRBV14; j_call: TRBJ1-2; cdr3_aa: CASSQTVSNYGYTF
v_call: TRBV7-8; j_call: TRBJ2-7; cdr3_aa: CASSLFPDRGEQYF
v_call: TRBV19; j_call: TRBJ1-6; cdr3_aa: CASSKGGPPRNSPLHF
v_call: TRBV18; j_call: TRBJ2-5; cdr3_aa: CASSRLPGETQYF
v_call: TRBV6-1; j_call: TRBJ2-1; cdr3_aa: CASDPSVFYNEQFF
v_call: TRBV11-2; j_call: TRBJ2-1; cdr3_aa: CASTISVSAYNEQFF
v_call: TRBV10-3; j_call: TRBJ1-2; cdr3_aa: CATVTDVNYGYTF
v_call: TRBV6-6; j_call: TRBJ1-1; cdr3_aa: CASKGTENTEAFF
v_call: TRBV10-3; j_call: TRBJ2-1; cdr3_aa: CAIRDRNLGYNEQFF
v_call: TRBV5-6; j_call: TRBJ2-4; cdr3_aa: CASSWGQLLAKNIQYF
v_call: TRBV7-2; j_call: TRBJ2-4; cdr3_aa: CASSADRGNDIQYF
v_call: TRBV4-1; j_call: TRBJ2-1; cdr3_aa: CASSSRPRTSANYNEQFF
v_call: TRBV11-2; j_call: TRBJ2-2; cdr3_aa: CASSLVRGELFF
v_call: TRBV7-9; j_call: TRBJ1-2; cdr3_aa: CASSLSTASNYGYTF
v_call: TRBV12-5; j_call: TRBJ2-5; cdr3_aa: CASGLVQWETQYF
v_call: TRBV9; j_call: TRBJ2-7; cdr3_aa: CASSLQQYF
v_call: TRBV6-1; j_call: TRBJ1-3; cdr3_aa: CASILTGAGNTIYF
v_call: TRBV4-1; j_call: TRBJ2-2; cdr3_aa: CASSHQGTGELFF